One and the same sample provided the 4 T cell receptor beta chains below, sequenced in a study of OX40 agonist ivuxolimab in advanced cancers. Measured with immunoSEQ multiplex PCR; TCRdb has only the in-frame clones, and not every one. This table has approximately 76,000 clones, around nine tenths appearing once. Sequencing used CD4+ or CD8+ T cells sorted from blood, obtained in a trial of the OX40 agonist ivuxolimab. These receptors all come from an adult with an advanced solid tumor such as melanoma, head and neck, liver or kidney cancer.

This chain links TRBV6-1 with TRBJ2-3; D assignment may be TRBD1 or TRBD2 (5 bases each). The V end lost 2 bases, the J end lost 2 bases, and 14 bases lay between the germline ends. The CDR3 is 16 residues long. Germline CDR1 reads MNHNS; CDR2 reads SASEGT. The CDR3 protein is CASSEPVGALTDTQYF. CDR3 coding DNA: TGTGCCAGCAGTGAACCGGTCGGGGCCCTCACAGATACGCAGTATTTT.

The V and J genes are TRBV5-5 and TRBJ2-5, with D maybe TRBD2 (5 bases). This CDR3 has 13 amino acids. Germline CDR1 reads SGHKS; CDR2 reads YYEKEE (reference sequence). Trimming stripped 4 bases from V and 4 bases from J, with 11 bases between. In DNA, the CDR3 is TGTGCCAGCAGCCCCATAAGCGGAGAGACCCAGTACTTC. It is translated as CASSPISGETQYF.

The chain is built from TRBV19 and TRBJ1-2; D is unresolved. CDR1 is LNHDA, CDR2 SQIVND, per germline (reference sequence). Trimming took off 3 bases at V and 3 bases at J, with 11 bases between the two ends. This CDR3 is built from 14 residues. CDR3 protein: CASSIRPRDYGYTF. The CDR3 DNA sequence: TGTGCCAGTAGTATCCGACCGCGGGACTATGGCTACACCTTC.

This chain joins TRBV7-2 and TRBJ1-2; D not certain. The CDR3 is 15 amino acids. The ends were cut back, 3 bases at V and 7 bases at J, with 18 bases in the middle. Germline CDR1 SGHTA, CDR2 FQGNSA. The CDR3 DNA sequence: TGTGCCAGCAGCTTGAATCTCGCGGCGGAGGCTGGCTACACCTTC. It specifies CASSLNLAAEAGYTF.